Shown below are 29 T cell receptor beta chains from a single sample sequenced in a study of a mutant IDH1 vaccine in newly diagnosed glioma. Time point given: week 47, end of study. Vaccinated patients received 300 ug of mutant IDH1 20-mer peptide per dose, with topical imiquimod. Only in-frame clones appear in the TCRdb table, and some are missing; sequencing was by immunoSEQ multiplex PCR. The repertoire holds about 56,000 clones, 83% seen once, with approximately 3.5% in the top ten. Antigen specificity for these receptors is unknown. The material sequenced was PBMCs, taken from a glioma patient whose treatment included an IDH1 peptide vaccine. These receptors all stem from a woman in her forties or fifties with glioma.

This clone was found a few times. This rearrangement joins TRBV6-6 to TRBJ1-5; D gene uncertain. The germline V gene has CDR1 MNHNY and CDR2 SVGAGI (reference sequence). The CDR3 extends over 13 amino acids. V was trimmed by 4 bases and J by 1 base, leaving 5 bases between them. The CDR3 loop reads CASSSDSNQPQHF. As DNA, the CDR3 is TGTGCCAGCAGTTCTGACAGCAATCAGCCCCAGCATTTT.

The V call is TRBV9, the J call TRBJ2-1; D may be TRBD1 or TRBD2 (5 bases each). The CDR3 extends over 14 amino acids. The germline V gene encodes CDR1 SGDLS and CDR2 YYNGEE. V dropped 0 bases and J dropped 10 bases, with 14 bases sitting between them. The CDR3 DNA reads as TGTGCCAGCAGCGTAGGGGACCCCTCTAGGGAGCAGTTCTTC. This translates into CASSVGDPSREQFF.

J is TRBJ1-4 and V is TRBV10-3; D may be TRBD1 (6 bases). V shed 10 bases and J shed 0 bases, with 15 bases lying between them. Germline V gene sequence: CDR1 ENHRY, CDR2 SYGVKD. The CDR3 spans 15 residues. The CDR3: CATGGTAPTNEKLFF. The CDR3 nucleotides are TGTGCCACGGGGGGCACAGCCCCAACTAATGAAAAACTGTTTTTT.

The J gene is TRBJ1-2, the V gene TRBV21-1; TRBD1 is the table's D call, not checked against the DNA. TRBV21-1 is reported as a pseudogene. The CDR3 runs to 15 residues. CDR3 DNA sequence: TGTGCCAGCAGCAAAGCTGAGGGGGCGCGCGGAGGCTACACCTTC. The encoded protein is CASSKAEGARGGYTF.

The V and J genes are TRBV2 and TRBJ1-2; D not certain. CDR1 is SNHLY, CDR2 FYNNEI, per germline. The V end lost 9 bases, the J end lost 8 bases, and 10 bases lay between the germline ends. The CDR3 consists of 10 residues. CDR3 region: CARTLKGYTF. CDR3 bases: TGTGCCAGGACTCTTAAGGGCTACACCTTC.

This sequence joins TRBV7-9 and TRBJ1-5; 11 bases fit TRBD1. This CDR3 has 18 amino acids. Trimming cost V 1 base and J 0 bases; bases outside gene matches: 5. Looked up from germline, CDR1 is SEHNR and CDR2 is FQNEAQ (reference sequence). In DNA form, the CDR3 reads TGTGCCAGCAGCTTAGGGACAGGGGGCCAATATAGCAATCAGCCCCAGCATTTT. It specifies CASSLGTGGQYSNQPQHF.

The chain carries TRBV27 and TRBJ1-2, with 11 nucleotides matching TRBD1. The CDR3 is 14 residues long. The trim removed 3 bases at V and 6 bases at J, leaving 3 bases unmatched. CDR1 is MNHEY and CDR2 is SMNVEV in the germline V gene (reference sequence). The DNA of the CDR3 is TGTGCCAGCAGTTTGGACAGGGGGCCGGATGGCTACACCTTC. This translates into CASSLDRGPDGYTF.

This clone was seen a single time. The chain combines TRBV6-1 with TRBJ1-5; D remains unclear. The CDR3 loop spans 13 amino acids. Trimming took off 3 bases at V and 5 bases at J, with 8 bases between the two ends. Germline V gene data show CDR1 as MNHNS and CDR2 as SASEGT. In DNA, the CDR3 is TGTGCCAGCAGTGAGATGAGGGATCAGCCCCAGCATTTT. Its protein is CASSEMRDQPQHF.

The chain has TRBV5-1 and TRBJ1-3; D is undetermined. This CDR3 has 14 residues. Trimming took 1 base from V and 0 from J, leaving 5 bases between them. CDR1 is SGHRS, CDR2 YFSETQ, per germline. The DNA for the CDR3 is TGCGCCAGCAGCTTGACAGTCTCTGGAAACACCATATATTTT. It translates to CASSLTVSGNTIYF.

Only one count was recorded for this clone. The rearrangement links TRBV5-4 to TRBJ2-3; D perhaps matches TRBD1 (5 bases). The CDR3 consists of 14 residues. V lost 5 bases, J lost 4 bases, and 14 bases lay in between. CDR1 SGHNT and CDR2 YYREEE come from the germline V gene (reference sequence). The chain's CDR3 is CASSRGGAPDTQYF. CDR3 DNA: TGTGCCAGCAGTAGGGGTGGGGCCCCAGATACGCAGTATTTT. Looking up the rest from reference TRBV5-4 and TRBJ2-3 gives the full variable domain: ETGVTQSPTHLIKTRGQQVTLRCSSQSGHNTVSWYQQALGQGPQFIFQYYREEENGRGNFPPRFSGLQFPNYSSELNVNALELDDSALYLCASSRGGAPDTQYFGPGTRLTVL.

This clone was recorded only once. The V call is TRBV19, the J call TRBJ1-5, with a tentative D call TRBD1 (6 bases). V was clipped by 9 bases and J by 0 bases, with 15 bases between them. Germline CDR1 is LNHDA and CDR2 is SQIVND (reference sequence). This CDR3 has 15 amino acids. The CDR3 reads CASQDRPYSNQPQHF. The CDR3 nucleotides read TGTGCCAGCCAGGACAGACCTTATAGCAATCAGCCCCAGCATTTT.

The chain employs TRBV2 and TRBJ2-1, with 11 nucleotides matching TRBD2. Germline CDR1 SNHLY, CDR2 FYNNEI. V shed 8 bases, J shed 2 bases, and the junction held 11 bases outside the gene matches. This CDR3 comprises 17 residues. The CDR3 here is CASYGASGGNTYNEQFF. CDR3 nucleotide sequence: TGTGCCAGCTATGGGGCTAGCGGGGGGAATACCTACAATGAGCAGTTCTTC.

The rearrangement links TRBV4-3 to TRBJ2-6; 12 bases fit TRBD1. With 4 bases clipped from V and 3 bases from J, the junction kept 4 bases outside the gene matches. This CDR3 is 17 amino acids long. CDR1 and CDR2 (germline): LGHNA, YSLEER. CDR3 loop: CASSPGQGAHGANVLTF. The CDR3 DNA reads TGCGCCAGCAGCCCGGGACAGGGGGCGCATGGGGCCAACGTCCTGACTTTC.

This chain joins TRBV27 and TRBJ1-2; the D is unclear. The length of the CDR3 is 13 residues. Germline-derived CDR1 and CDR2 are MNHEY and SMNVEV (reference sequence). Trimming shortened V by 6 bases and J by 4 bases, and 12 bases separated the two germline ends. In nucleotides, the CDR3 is TGTGCCAGCAGCCGTGGGGTCCTCTATGGCTACACCTTC. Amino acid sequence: CASSRGVLYGYTF.

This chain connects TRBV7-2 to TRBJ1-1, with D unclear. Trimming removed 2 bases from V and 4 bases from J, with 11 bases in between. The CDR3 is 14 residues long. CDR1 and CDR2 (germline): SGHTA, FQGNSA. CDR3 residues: CASSLTGVSTEAFF. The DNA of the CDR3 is TGTGCCAGCAGCTTAACCGGGGTTAGCACTGAAGCTTTCTTT.

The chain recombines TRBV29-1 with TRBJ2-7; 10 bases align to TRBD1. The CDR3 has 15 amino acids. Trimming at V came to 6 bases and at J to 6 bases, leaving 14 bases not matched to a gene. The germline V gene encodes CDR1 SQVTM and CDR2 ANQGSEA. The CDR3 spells CSVARGTGESSEQYF. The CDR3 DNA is TGCAGCGTCGCCCGGGGGACAGGGGAATCTAGCGAGCAGTACTTC.

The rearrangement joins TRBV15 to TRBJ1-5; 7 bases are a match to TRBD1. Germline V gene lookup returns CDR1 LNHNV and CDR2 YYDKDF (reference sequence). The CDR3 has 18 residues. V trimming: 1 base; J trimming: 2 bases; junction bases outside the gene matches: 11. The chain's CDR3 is CATSRADGGGGRNQPQHF. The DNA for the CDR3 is TGTGCCACCAGCAGAGCCGACGGTGGAGGGGGCCGCAATCAGCCCCAGCATTTT.

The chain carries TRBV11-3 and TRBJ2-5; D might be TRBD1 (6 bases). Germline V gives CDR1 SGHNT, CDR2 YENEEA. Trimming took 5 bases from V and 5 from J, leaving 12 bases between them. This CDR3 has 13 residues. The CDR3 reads CASSVGQSETQYF. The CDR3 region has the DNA TGTGCCAGCAGCGTAGGACAGTCCGAGACCCAGTACTTC.

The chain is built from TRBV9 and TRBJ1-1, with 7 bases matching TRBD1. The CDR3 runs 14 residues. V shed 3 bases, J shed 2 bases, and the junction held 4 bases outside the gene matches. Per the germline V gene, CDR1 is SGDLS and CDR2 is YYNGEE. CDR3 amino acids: CASSGDSLNTEAFF. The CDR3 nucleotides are TGTGCCAGCAGCGGGGACAGCCTAAACACTGAAGCTTTCTTT.

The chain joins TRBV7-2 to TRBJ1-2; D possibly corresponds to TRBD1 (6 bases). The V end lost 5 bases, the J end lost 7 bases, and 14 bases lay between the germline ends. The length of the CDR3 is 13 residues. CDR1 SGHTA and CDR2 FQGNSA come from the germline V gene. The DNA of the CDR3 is TGTGCCAGCAGCCCCGGGGGCCGGTCTGGCTACACCTTC. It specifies CASSPGGRSGYTF.

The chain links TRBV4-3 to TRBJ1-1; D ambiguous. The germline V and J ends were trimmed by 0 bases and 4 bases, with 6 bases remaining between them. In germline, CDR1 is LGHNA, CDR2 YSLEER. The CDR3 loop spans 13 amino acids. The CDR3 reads CASSQDFRTEAFF. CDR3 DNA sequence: TGCGCCAGCAGCCAAGATTTCCGCACTGAAGCTTTCTTT.

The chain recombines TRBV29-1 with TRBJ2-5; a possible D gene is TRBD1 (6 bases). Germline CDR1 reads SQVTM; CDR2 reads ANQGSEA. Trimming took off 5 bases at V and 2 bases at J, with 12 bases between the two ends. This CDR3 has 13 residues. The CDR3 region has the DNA TGCAGCGTTATTGGGGGCGGACAAGAGACCCAGTACTTC. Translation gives CSVIGGGQETQYF.

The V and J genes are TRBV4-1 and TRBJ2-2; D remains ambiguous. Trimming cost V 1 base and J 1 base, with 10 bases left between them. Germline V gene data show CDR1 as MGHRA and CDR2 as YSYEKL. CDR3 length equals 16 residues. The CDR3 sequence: CASSQGSLLNTGELFF. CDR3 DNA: TGCGCCAGCAGCCAAGGTTCCCTGTTGAACACCGGGGAGCTGTTTTTT.

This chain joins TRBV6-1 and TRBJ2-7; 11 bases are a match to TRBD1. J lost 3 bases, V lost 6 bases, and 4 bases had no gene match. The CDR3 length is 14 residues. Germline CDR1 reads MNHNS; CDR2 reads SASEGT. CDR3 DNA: TGTGCCAGCAGGATCGGGACAGGGGGCTACGAGCAGTACTTC. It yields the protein CASRIGTGGYEQYF.

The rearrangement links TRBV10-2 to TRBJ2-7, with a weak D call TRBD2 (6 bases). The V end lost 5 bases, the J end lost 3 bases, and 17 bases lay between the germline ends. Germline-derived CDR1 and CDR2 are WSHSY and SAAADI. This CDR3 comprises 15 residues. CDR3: CASSTGTPGFYEQYF. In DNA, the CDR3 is TGCGCCAGCAGTACCGGGACTCCCGGATTCTACGAGCAGTACTTC.

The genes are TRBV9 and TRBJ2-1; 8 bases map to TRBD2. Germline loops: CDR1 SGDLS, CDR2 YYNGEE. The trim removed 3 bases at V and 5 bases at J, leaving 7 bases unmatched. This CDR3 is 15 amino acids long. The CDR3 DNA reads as TGTGCCAGCAGCGCAACGGGGGGGCGGGACAATGAGCAGTTCTTC. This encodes CASSATGGRDNEQFF.

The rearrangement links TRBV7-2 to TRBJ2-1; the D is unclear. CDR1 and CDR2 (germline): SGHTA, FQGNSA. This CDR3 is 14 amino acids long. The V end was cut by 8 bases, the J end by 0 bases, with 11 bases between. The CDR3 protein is CASCQASSYNEQFF. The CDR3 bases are TGTGCCAGCTGTCAGGCCAGCTCCTACAATGAGCAGTTCTTC.

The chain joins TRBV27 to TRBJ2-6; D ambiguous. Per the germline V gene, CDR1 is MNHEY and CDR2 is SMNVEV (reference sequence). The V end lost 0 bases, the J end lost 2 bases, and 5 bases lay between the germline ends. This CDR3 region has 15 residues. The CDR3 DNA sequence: TGTGCCAGCAGTTTATCGGGGACTGGGGCCAACGTCCTGACTTTC. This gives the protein CASSLSGTGANVLTF.

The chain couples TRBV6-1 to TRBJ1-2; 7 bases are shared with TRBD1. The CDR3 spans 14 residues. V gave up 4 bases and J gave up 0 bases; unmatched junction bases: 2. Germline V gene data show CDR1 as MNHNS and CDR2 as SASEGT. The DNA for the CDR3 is TGTGCCAGCAGTGGCGGGACAGCTAACTATGGCTACACCTTC. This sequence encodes CASSGGTANYGYTF.